The rows below give T cell receptor beta chains drawn from one sample of a study of PD-1 blockade in classical Hodgkin lymphoma. Produced via immunoSEQ multiplex PCR; TCRdb's table is partial and in-frame only. Of 10,000 to 15,000 clones listed, under 85% are singletons. The sample here was CD4+ T cells from blood, taken at baseline. These receptor sequences come from a human donor with classical Hodgkin lymphoma. Each CDR3 is given with its conserved first and last residue. D genes are given only for firm matches. The size field is filled for only some rows; it gives once, few, many or a size class.

V: TRBV27
size: -
J: TRBJ2-1
D: -
DNA: TGTGCCAGTCGGGTCCCCTACAATGAGCAGTTCTTC
CDR3: CASRVPYNEQFF

V: TRBV7-8
size: -
J: TRBJ1-5
D: -
DNA: TGTGCCAGCAGTACGGTGGGGGGAGGTAGCAATCAGCCCCAGCATTTT
CDR3: CASSTVGGGSNQPQHF

V: TRBV30
size: -
J: TRBJ2-3
D: -
DNA: TGTGCCTGGAGTCTCAGGGGGGGTGCAGATACGCAGTATTTT
CDR3: CAWSLRGGADTQYF

V: TRBV5-5
size: -
J: TRBJ2-7
D: -
DNA: TGTGCCAGCAGCTTCGACAGGATCTACGAGCAGTACTTC
CDR3: CASSFDRIYEQYF

V: TRBV5-1
size: -
J: TRBJ2-5
D: TRBD1
DNA: TGCGCCAGCAGCCAAGGTGGGACAGGGGGTGAGACCCAGTACTTC
CDR3: CASSQGGTGGETQYF

V: TRBV18
size: -
J: TRBJ2-5
D: -
DNA: TGTGCCAGCTCACCATTAGGGCGCGAGACCCAGTACTTC
CDR3: CASSPLGRETQYF

V: TRBV6-1
size: -
J: TRBJ2-1
D: -
DNA: TGTGCCAGCCGCATGTACAATGAGCAGTTCTTC
CDR3: CASRMYNEQFF

V: TRBV19
size: once
J: TRBJ2-5
D: -
DNA: TGTGCCAGTAGTCAAGACAGAAAAGAGACCCAGTACTTC
CDR3: CASSQDRKETQYF

V: TRBV6-5
size: -
J: TRBJ1-2
D: -
DNA: TGTGCCAGCAGAAGGGGAATCACCTATGGCTACACCTTC
CDR3: CASRRGITYGYTF

V: TRBV20-1
size: -
J: TRBJ2-5
D: -
DNA: TGCAGTGCTTCAACTAGCAGGGCCCAGTACTTC
CDR3: CSASTSRAQYF

V: TRBV18
size: -
J: TRBJ2-2
D: -
DNA: TGTGCCAGCTCACCACTATGGGGAACAGGGAAAAGAACCGGGGAGCTGTTTTTT
CDR3: CASSPLWGTGKRTGELFF

V: TRBV28
size: -
J: TRBJ1-5
D: -
DNA: TGTGCCAGCAGCCCCGGACTCCTCGTAGGCAATCAGCCCCAGCATTTT
CDR3: CASSPGLLVGNQPQHF

V: TRBV4-3
size: -
J: TRBJ2-7
D: -
DNA: TGCGCCAGCAGCCAAGACCTGCTGACTACCGAGCAGTACTTC
CDR3: CASSQDLLTTEQYF

V: TRBV7-9
size: -
J: TRBJ1-6
D: -
DNA: TGTGCCAGCAGCTCGGCCCCGAAAACATCCCTCCACTTT
CDR3: CASSSAPKTSLHF

V: TRBV4-1
size: -
J: TRBJ2-6
D: -
DNA: TGCGCCAGCAGCCAAGTGTCAGTAAGATCGGGGGCCAACGTCCTGACTTTC
CDR3: CASSQVSVRSGANVLTF

V: TRBV19
size: -
J: TRBJ1-2
D: TRBD1
DNA: TGTGCTTCCGGGACAGGGGTTAACTATGGCTACACCTTC
CDR3: CASGTGVNYGYTF

V: TRBV7-8
size: -
J: TRBJ2-3
D: -
DNA: TGTGCCAGCAGGTGGGGACCTTCTAGCACAGATACGCAGTATTTT
CDR3: CASRWGPSSTDTQYF

V: TRBV7-9
size: few
J: TRBJ1-6
D: -
DNA: TGTGCCAGCAGCTTAGAGGTTCGCAGAGGGTATTCACCCCTCCACTTT
CDR3: CASSLEVRRGYSPLHF

V: TRBV7-3
size: -
J: TRBJ2-7
D: -
DNA: TGTGCCAGCAGCATATCGCCAGGCATCGAGCAGTACTTC
CDR3: CASSISPGIEQYF

V: TRBV7-2
size: -
J: TRBJ1-2
D: -
DNA: TGTGCCAGCAGCTTAGTAGAGGGTCCCTATGGCTACACCTTC
CDR3: CASSLVEGPYGYTF